This TCR beta chain originates from a study of T cell repertoires in cytomegalovirus infection. TCRdb processed the reads anew with MiXCR; each CDR3 protein has one entry. The top ten hold 18% of the sample, which has about 700,000 distinct CDR3 sequences, 33% seen once. This clonotype was counted between two and nine times. No antigen is known for it. The sequence came from a human donor in good health (CMV status not recorded). Some clones in this sample may be carry-over from other donors' samples. The specimen was cultured PBMCs, collected from culture after CMV antigen stimulation.

The CDR3 bases are TGTGCCAGCAGCTCTGTCTCCGGGGAGTATACGCAGTATTTT. This translates into CASSSVSGEYTQYF. The chain combines TRBV28 with TRBJ2-3; D might be TRBD2 (5 bases). CDR1 MDHEN and CDR2 SYDVKM come from the germline V gene. The CDR3 spans 14 residues. V gave up 6 bases and J gave up 7 bases, with 17 bases separating them.